What follows are 14 T cell receptor beta chains derived from one specimen sequenced in a study of response to subunit inactivated influenza vaccine. Each CDR3 protein gets one entry after TCRdb re-called the RT-PCR reads with MiXCR. The table records 450,000 to 700,000 distinct CDR3 sequences, roughly 15% of them present only once. This sample comprised PBMCs from blood, obtained 11 to 12 days after vaccination. These receptors all stem from a man aged 50 to 60 who received an inactivated influenza vaccine.

There are a few counts of this clonotype. The gene calls are TRBV4-2 and TRBJ1-1, with 11 bases aligning to TRBD1. This CDR3 comprises 15 residues. Germline V CDR1 and CDR2: LGHNA, YNFKEQ. Unmatched junction bases numbered 6, after V lost 2 bases and J lost 7 bases. As DNA, the CDR3 is TGTGCCAGCAGCCAATCCGGGACAGGGGGGGATGAAGCTTTCTTT. This encodes CASSQSGTGGDEAFF.

This sequence joins TRBV5-6 and TRBJ1-1; 7 bases match TRBD1. CDR3 size: 16 residues. Germline V gene lookup returns CDR1 SGHDT and CDR2 YYEEEE. The V and J ends lost 4 bases and 0 bases, in that order; junction bases with no gene match: 9. CDR3 protein: CASSRRTGLMNTEAFF. In nucleotides, the CDR3 is TGTGCCAGCAGCCGTAGGACAGGCTTGATGAACACTGAAGCTTTCTTT. The entire variable domain, with the rest obtained from reference TRBV5-6 and TRBJ1-1, is as follows: DAGVTQSPTHLIKTRGQQVTLRCSPKSGHDTVSWYQQALGQGPQFIFQYYEEEERQRGNFPDRFSGHQFPNYSSELNVNALLLGDSALYLCASSRRTGLMNTEAFFGQGTRLTVV.

This clonotype was observed a few times. The gene calls are TRBV12-3 or TRBV12-4 and TRBJ1-6, with TRBD1 matching 10 bases. With V trimmed by 6 bases and J by 7 bases, 9 bases remained unmatched. The CDR3 loop spans 16 amino acids. The chain's CDR3 is CASRGDRGIGNSPLHF. The CDR3 DNA follows: TGTGCCAGCAGAGGGGACAGGGGAATCGGGAATTCACCCCTCCACTTT.

The V call is TRBV12-5, the J call TRBJ1-6; no definite D call. Germline CDR1 is LGHNT and CDR2 is FRNRAP. This CDR3 has 17 residues. Trimming took 1 base from V and 7 from J, leaving 17 bases between them. As DNA, the CDR3 is TGTGCTAGTGGTTTGGGCCCGGGCCACTCGCGGAATTCACCCCTCCACTTT. It specifies CASGLGPGHSRNSPLHF.

CDR3: CASSYNPGTSGSHTGELFF. Here the CDR3 DNA reads TGTGCCAGCAGTTATAATCCGGGGACTAGCGGGAGTCACACCGGGGAGCTGTTTTTT. The gene calls are TRBV6-2 or TRBV6-3 and TRBJ2-2; 14 positions agree with TRBD2. Germline V gene lookup returns CDR1 MNHEY and CDR2 SVGEGT. The CDR3 runs to 19 residues. V dropped 3 bases and J dropped 3; count of bases not matched to a gene: 9.

V and J are TRBV18 and TRBJ1-1; perhaps TRBD1 as D (5 bases). Germline CDR1 reads KGHSH; CDR2 reads LQKENI. The CDR3 loop spans 12 amino acids. With 1 base removed from V and 8 bases from J, the gap between germline ends came to 8 bases. The CDR3 DNA reads TGTGCCAGCTCACCACAGGGGTCCGAAGCTTTCTTT. Translated: CASSPQGSEAFF. Full variable domain (outside the CDR3, taken from reference TRBV18 and TRBJ1-1): NAGVMQNPRHLVRRRGQEARLRCSPMKGHSHVYWYRQLPEEGLKFMVYLQKENIIDESGMPKERFSAEFPKEGPSILRIQQVVRGDSAAYFCASSPQGSEAFFGQGTRLTVV.

The chain employs TRBV4-2 and TRBJ2-1, with D perhaps given as TRBD1 or TRBD2 (5 bases each). The ends were cut back, 3 bases at V and 1 base at J, with 13 bases in the middle. Germline loops: CDR1 LGHNA, CDR2 YNFKEQ. The CDR3 covers 16 residues. This CDR3 reads CASSHLLEGSYNEQFF. CDR3 coding DNA: TGTGCCAGCAGCCATCTCCTAGAGGGGTCCTACAATGAGCAGTTCTTC.

The rearrangement links TRBV28 to TRBJ2-3, with TRBD2 identical over 8 bases. Losses at the gene ends were 5 bases for V and 5 bases for J; bases not matched to a gene: 9. CDR1 and CDR2 from the germline V gene are MDHEN and SYDVKM. This CDR3 is 15 amino acids long. The CDR3 bases are TGTGCCAGCAGTACCGTAGCGGGATTGGGAGATACGCAGTATTTT. Translating it yields CASSTVAGLGDTQYF.

The chain couples TRBV29-1 to TRBJ2-7; 8 bases are shared with TRBD1. The CDR3 contains 13 residues. The V segment lost 7 bases and the J segment 1 base; nucleotides outside the gene matches: 6. CDR1 and CDR2 from the germline V gene are SQVTM and ANQGSEA. DNA of the CDR3: TGCAGCGCCCGGGACAGGTTGTCCTACGAGCAGTACTTC. Its translation: CSARDRLSYEQYF.

This clonotype was detected ten times or more. The chain recombines TRBV12-3 or TRBV12-4 with TRBJ1-5; D gene ambiguous. The CDR3 consists of 13 residues. Between the trimmed V and J ends, which lost 6 bases and 6 bases, there was a span of 12 bases. CDR3 loop: CASRDGSPQPQHF. The CDR3 region has the DNA TGTGCCAGCAGGGACGGGTCCCCTCAGCCCCAGCATTTT.

The V gene is TRBV20-1, the J gene TRBJ2-2, with 7 bases matching TRBD1. The V gene's germline CDR1 is DFQATT and CDR2 SNEGSKA (reference sequence). The CDR3 loop spans 15 amino acids. V lost 6 bases, J lost 0 bases, and 7 bases stayed unmatched. CDR3 DNA: TGCAGTGCCCATGTGACAGGGTCGAACACCGGGGAGCTGTTTTTT. Translation gives CSAHVTGSNTGELFF.

This chain connects TRBV6-4 to TRBJ1-1; D is possibly TRBD1 (6 bases). The CDR3 totals 13 residues. CDR1 is MRHNA and CDR2 is SNTAGT in the germline V gene. Trimming took 6 bases from V and 6 from J, leaving 14 bases between them. This CDR3 reads CASSRQVTPEAFF. CDR3 nucleotide sequence: TGTGCCAGCAGCCGACAGGTGACTCCTGAAGCTTTCTTT.

The chain links TRBV11-2 to TRBJ2-7; 9 bases agree with TRBD1. This CDR3 region has 16 residues. Losses at the gene ends were 5 bases for V and 3 bases for J; bases not matched to a gene: 11. Germline CDR1 and CDR2: SGHAT and FQNNGV. CDR3 sequence reads: CASSPRPGQGIYEQYF. CDR3 sequence (DNA): TGTGCCAGCAGCCCACGCCCGGGACAGGGTATCTACGAGCAGTACTTC.

The chain recombines TRBV11-2 with TRBJ2-3, with unresolved D. CDR1 is SGHAT, CDR2 FQNNGV, per germline. The CDR3 runs to 16 residues. V was cut by 9 bases and J by 2 bases, with 21 bases left in between. CDR3 protein: CASRKDTKILTDTQYF. In DNA form, the CDR3 reads TGTGCCAGTCGAAAAGATACCAAAATCCTCACAGATACGCAGTATTTT.